Below, 8 T cell receptor beta chains from the same sample are listed, as sequenced in a study of Ad26.COV2.S vaccination and SARS-CoV-2 variants. Treatment in this sample: around 19 received Ad26.COV2.S at low or high dose, single or two shots; about five received placebo; per-sample allocation not given. Sampling occurred on day 63 after the first vaccine or placebo injection. Method: immunoSEQ multiplex PCR; TCRdb's copy keeps in-frame clones and lacks some. The data contain roughly 700,000 clones, 89% of them singletons. Source: peripheral blood, taken in a trial of Ad26.COV2.S vaccine versus placebo. Receptors were obtained from a person between 18 and 60 years old who received the Ad26.COV2.S COVID-19 vaccine or a placebo.

The rearrangement links TRBV5-1 to TRBJ2-6; D not certain. V was clipped by 5 bases and J by 4 bases, with 10 bases between them. The CDR3 consists of 14 residues. CDR1 and CDR2 (germline): SGHRS, YFSETQ. CDR3 sequence reads: CASSPFEGANVLTF. CDR3 bases: TGCGCCAGCAGTCCCTTCGAGGGGGCCAACGTCCTGACTTTC.

This chain connects TRBV6-2 or TRBV6-3 to TRBJ2-1; maybe TRBD2 (5 bases). V dropped 5 bases and J dropped 6 bases, with 14 bases sitting between them. Germline V CDR1 and CDR2: MNHEY, SVGEGT. This CDR3 region has 14 residues. The CDR3 DNA follows: TGTGCCAGCAGTACTAGGTTCCCCGTCAATGAGCAGTTCTTC. Protein: CASSTRFPVNEQFF.

This sequence joins TRBV5-1 and TRBJ2-2; TRBD1 agrees at 10 bases. The CDR3 totals 15 residues. The ends lost 3 bases at V and 7 bases at J; junction bases unmatched: 6. Germline V gives CDR1 SGHRS, CDR2 YFSETQ. The CDR3 spells CASSSQTGGGGELFF. The CDR3 bases are TGCGCCAGCAGCTCCCAGACAGGGGGCGGCGGGGAGCTGTTTTTT.

The chain has TRBV6-2 or TRBV6-3 and TRBJ1-1; 7 nucleotides line up with TRBD1. The CDR3 runs to 16 residues. The germline CDR1 and CDR2 sequences are MNHEY and SVGEGT. V gave up 3 bases and J gave up 4 bases; unmatched junction bases: 11. The CDR3 coding sequence is TGTGCCAGCAGTTATCTACAGGGGCCGTGGGTCACTGAAGCTTTCTTT. Its translation: CASSYLQGPWVTEAFF.

The gene calls are TRBV19 and TRBJ1-5, with 8 bases lining up with TRBD1. The V segment lost 5 bases and the J segment 6 bases; nucleotides outside the gene matches: 9. The length of the CDR3 is 15 residues. In germline, CDR1 is LNHDA, CDR2 SQIVND (reference sequence). CDR3 sequence reads: CASSVDRENGQPQHF. As DNA, the CDR3 is TGTGCCAGTAGTGTGGACAGGGAGAATGGTCAGCCCCAGCATTTT.

The chain couples TRBV7-6 to TRBJ1-1; perhaps TRBD1 as D (6 bases). Germline V lookup: CDR1 SGHVS, CDR2 FNYEAQ. V dropped 2 bases and J dropped 3 bases, with 13 bases sitting between them. CDR3 length: 15 residues. The CDR3 protein is CASSLYDRLDTEAFF. CDR3 DNA sequence: TGTGCCAGCAGCTTATACGACAGGCTCGACACTGAAGCTTTCTTT.

This rearrangement joins TRBV19 to TRBJ2-7; D is possibly TRBD1 or TRBD2 (6 bases each). The ends were cut back, 3 bases at V and 3 bases at J, with 12 bases in the middle. Germline V gene data show CDR1 as LNHDA and CDR2 as SQIVND (reference sequence). There are 14 residues in the CDR3. The CDR3 bases are TGTGCCAGTAGTATGGGAGGACAGTACTACGAGCAGTACTTC. This gives the protein CASSMGGQYYEQYF.

V is TRBV11-2 and J is TRBJ2-5; 7 bases are shared with TRBD1. The V and J ends lost 5 bases and 5 bases, in that order; junction bases with no gene match: 5. Looked up from germline, CDR1 is SGHAT and CDR2 is FQNNGV. This CDR3 is 13 amino acids long. The CDR3 sequence: CASSETGRETQYF. The CDR3 bases are TGTGCCAGCAGCGAGACAGGGCGCGAGACCCAGTACTTC.